This TCR beta chain was sequenced in a study of T cells in tuberculosis. Overall study context: This South African cohort compared adolescents with or without latent tuberculosis against adults with active tuberculosis.

Time point denoted: new active TB diagnosis, blood taken before or within 7 days of starting treatment. HIV-seronegative South African adults aged 18 years or older had newly diagnosed active tuberculosis. Sequencing was performed with immunoSEQ multiplex PCR; in TCRdb, only in-frame clones are kept and a portion is missing. The sample carries 30,000 to 40,000 clones, 90% to 95% recorded once. The CDR3 has 15 residues. Germline V gene data show CDR1 as LNHDA and CDR2 as SQIVND (reference sequence). V was pared by 4 bases and J by 4 bases, with 8 bases of the junction left unmatched. The sequence came from an adult with tuberculosis. The specimen comprised PBMCs, sampled at tuberculosis diagnosis. V usage is TRBV19 and J usage is TRBJ1-2, with TRBD1 matching over 8 bases. This CDR3 is CASSRGTGDGYGYTF. The DNA of the CDR3 is TGTGCCAGTAGTAGAGGGACAGGCGACGGCTATGGCTACACCTTC.